Listed here are 3 T cell receptor beta chains from one sample, sequenced in a study of cytomegalovirus exposure and HLA in healthy donors. PCR primers comprised 60 Vbeta and 13 Jbeta primers. Measured with immunoSEQ multiplex PCR; TCRdb has only the in-frame clones, and not every one. The sample consists of some 190,000 clones, roughly four fifths of them appearing once. Sequencing used PBMCs. The source is a woman in her thirties in good health and CMV-seropositive.

The chain couples TRBV12-5 to TRBJ1-2; 7 nucleotides agree with TRBD1. V lost 2 bases to trimming and J lost 8 bases; unmatched junction nucleotides: 5. The length of the CDR3 is 13 residues. Germline V gene sequence: CDR1 LGHNT, CDR2 FRNRAP. DNA of the CDR3: TGTGCTAGTGGTTTGAGACAGGGAGGCGGCTACACCTTC. Amino acids: CASGLRQGGGYTF.

V gene TRBV5-4 combines with J gene TRBJ2-7, with 8 bases aligning to TRBD1. Per germline, CDR1 SGHNT and CDR2 YYREEE (reference sequence). The CDR3 runs 15 residues. V lost 2 bases to trimming and J lost 3 bases; unmatched junction nucleotides: 7. The CDR3 bases are TGTGCCAGCAGCTTTGGGGGAGACAGGGGCTACGAGCAGTACTTC. Protein product: CASSFGGDRGYEQYF.

This clone has more than one count but fewer than ten. The sample carries other DNA sequences with the same CDR3. This chain connects TRBV6-1 to TRBJ1-5, with 7 bases that match TRBD1. The CDR3 has 15 residues. Germline V gene lookup returns CDR1 MNHNS and CDR2 SASEGT. Losses at the gene ends were 0 bases for V and 2 bases for J; bases not matched to a gene: 1. The CDR3 bases are TGTGCCAGCAGTGAAGCTACAGGGGGCAATCAGCCCCAGCATTTT. As protein: CASSEATGGNQPQHF.